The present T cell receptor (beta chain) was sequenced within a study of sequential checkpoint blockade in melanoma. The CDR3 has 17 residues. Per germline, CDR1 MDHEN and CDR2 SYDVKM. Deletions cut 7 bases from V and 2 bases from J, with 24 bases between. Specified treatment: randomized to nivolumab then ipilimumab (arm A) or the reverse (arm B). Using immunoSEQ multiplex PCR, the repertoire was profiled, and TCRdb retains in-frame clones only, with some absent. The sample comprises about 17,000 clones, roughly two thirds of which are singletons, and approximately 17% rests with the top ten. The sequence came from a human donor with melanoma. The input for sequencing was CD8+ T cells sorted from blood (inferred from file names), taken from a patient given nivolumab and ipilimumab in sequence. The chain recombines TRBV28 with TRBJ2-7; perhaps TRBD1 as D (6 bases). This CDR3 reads CASTSLDTAWGPYEQYF. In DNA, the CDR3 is TGTGCCAGCACAAGCCTAGATACGGCCTGGGGGCCCTACGAGCAGTACTTC.